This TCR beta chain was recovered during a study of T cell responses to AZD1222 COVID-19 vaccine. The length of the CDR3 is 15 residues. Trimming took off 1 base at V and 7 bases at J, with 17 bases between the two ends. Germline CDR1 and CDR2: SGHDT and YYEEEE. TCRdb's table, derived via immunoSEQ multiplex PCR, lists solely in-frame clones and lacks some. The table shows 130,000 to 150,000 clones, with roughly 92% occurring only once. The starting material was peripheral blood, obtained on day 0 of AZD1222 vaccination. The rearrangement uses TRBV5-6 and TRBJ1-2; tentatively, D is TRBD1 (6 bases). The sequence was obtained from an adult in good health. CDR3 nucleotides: TGTGCCAGCAGCTTGTGGGAGCTCAGAGGGGGTGGCTACACCTTC. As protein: CASSLWELRGGGYTF.